Listed below are T cell receptor beta chains from one sample, sequenced in a study of blood T cell repertoires in COVID-19. Here immunoSEQ multiplex PCR was the method, and the copy in TCRdb shows in-frame clones only, minus some. The data contain about 190,000 clones, nearly 90% of them singletons. The source material was peripheral blood. These TCRs come from a man aged 60-69 years with active or convalescent COVID-19. Both conserved end residues are part of each CDR3. A D gene is named only where the DNA matches it firmly.

j_call | v_call | d_call | cdr3_aa | cdr3_nt
TRBJ1-2 | TRBV5-5 | - | CASRINGVQGLSYGYTF | TGTGCCAGCAGAATCAATGGAGTTCAGGGGTTATCTTATGGCTACACCTTC
TRBJ2-1 | TRBV5-1 | - | CASSLSVATSSYNEQFF | TGCGCCAGCAGCTTGTCGGTAGCAACAAGCTCCTACAATGAGCAGTTCTTC
TRBJ2-3 | TRBV5-4 | TRBD2 | CASSLVSGGPADTQYF | TGTGCCAGCAGCTTGGTTAGCGGGGGGCCCGCAGATACGCAGTATTTT
TRBJ2-2 | TRBV9 | - | CASSVTGNTGELFF | TGTGCCAGCAGCGTCACAGGGAACACCGGGGAGCTGTTTTTT
TRBJ2-1 | TRBV7-6 | TRBD2 | CASSPRLAGDMFF | TGTGCCAGCAGCCCTCGACTAGCGGGGGACATGTTCTTC
TRBJ2-5 | TRBV27 | TRBD2 | CASSSPRGLAGPAGETQYF | TGTGCCAGCAGTTCCCCTCGGGGGCTAGCGGGCCCGGCGGGGGAGACCCAGTACTTC
TRBJ1-4 | TRBV5-4 | TRBD1 | CASSVAGQGSEKLFF | TGTGCCAGCAGCGTTGCGGGACAGGGGAGTGAAAAACTGTTTTTT
TRBJ2-3 | TRBV19 | - | CASRKGLTYTDTQYF | TGTGCCAGTCGCAAAGGACTGACATACACAGATACGCAGTATTTT
TRBJ2-5 | TRBV27 | - | CASSPLGSGGTQYF | TGTGCCAGCAGTCCCCTGGGGTCCGGGGGGACCCAGTACTTC
TRBJ1-1 | TRBV7-9 | - | CASSTRQAMNTEAFF | TGTGCCAGCAGCACCCGACAGGCCATGAACACTGAAGCTTTCTTT
TRBJ2-1 | TRBV15 | - | CATSRDKLYDNEQFF | TGTGCCACCAGCAGAGACAAGCTATACGACAATGAGCAGTTCTTC
TRBJ2-1 | TRBV7-9 | TRBD2 | CASSSRLAGNNEQFF | TGTGCCAGCAGCTCCAGACTAGCGGGTAACAATGAGCAGTTCTTC
TRBJ2-7 | TRBV6-2/TRBV6-3 | TRBD2 | CASSSGGRGVYEQYF | TGTGCCAGCAGTTCCGGAGGGCGGGGGGTCTACGAGCAGTACTTC
TRBJ2-1 | TRBV3-1/TRBV3-2 | - | CASSQMTDNEQFF | TGTGCCAGCAGCCAGATGACAGACAATGAGCAGTTCTTC
TRBJ1-2 | TRBV6-4 | TRBD1 | CASSAGQGASGYTF | TGTGCCAGCAGCGCCGGACAGGGGGCTTCTGGCTACACCTTC